This T cell receptor beta chain is from a study of T cell repertoires in cytomegalovirus infection. Study outcomes and limitations: HLA-C-restricted CMV clonotypes gave the most frequent clonotype in two of eight donors. The cumulative frequency of public TCR beta families distinguished individuals who carried CMV together with the relevant HLA.

A note on this clonotype: Its antigen is not identified.

In TCRdb, the reads were re-called with MiXCR into one record per CDR3 protein. This sample has around 710,000 distinct CDR3 sequences; 25% to 30% occur once, and the top ten carry around 12%. The sample here was cultured CD8+ T cells from PBMCs, taken from culture after CMV antigen stimulation. The source of this sequence is a human donor in good health (CMV status not recorded). Some clones in this sample may be carry-over from other donors' samples.

CDR3 in DNA: TGTGCCAGCTCACCAGAGTCAGGGCGACACACTGAAGCTTTCTTT. It yields the protein CASSPESGRHTEAFF. The chain recombines TRBV18 with TRBJ1-1, with D possibly matching TRBD1 (5 bases). Deletions cut 2 bases from V and 3 bases from J, with 13 bases between. Germline loops: CDR1 KGHSH, CDR2 LQKENI. The CDR3 totals 15 residues. Complete variable domain (other parts from reference TRBV18 and TRBJ1-1): NAGVMQNPRHLVRRRGQEARLRCSPMKGHSHVYWYRQLPEEGLKFMVYLQKENIIDESGMPKERFSAEFPKEGPSILRIQQVVRGDSAAYFCASSPESGRHTEAFFGQGTRLTVV.